The text below deals with one T cell receptor beta chain. This CDR3 region has 15 residues. Germline lookup yields CDR1 SGHTA and CDR2 FQGTGA. Trimming took off 2 bases at V and 3 bases at J, with 14 bases between the two ends. This table comes from immunoSEQ multiplex PCR, and its TCRdb copy is limited to in-frame clones, with some not included. The repertoire holds tens of thousands of clones, 65% to 90% seen once, with approximately 15% in the top ten. The record originates from a study of blood T cell repertoires in COVID-19. On the study more broadly: PBMCs, B-cell-depleted T cells, or T cells provided the cDNA or gDNA that made up the material.

J is TRBJ2-7 and V is TRBV7-3, with D possibly TRBD2 on 6 matching bases. The sequenced sample consisted of peripheral blood. This receptor was taken from a woman in her fifties or sixties with active COVID-19. CDR3 nucleotides: TGTGCCAGCAGCTTAGGCTCGGGACTGAACTACGAGCAGTACTTC. This codes for CASSLGSGLNYEQYF. Full variable domain (remainder filled in from reference TRBV7-3 and TRBJ2-7): GAGVSQTPSNKVTEKGKYVELRCDPISGHTALYWYRQSLGQGPEFLIYFQGTGAADDSGLPNDRFFAVRPEGSVSTLKIQRTERGDSAVYLCASSLGSGLNYEQYFGPGTRLTVT.